This TCR beta chain came from a study of PD-L1 blockade in urothelial cancer. Turning to the study itself: Patients had been given 0 to 3 earlier chemotherapy regimens. Median T cell yield per blood sample was more than 120,000 cells. Findings of the study overall: At 3 weeks on treatment, tumor-associated clones expanded more with durable benefit.

This clone appeared a single time. Antigen: not known. Described time point: pretreatment peripheral blood. Between the trimmed V and J ends, which lost 4 bases and 0 bases, there was a span of 11 bases. Germline values: CDR1 MNHNS, CDR2 SASEGT. The length of the CDR3 is 15 residues. Data came from immunoSEQ multiplex PCR; TCRdb stores just in-frame clones and leaves some out. The sample carries some 40,000 clones, about 88% recorded once. Sequenced here: PBMCs, sampled around atezolizumab (anti-PD-L1) treatment. The J gene is TRBJ2-3, the V gene TRBV6-1, with TRBD2 as a possible D gene (7 bases). The source of this sequence is a donor at least 40 years old with urothelial cancer. The DNA of the CDR3 is TGTGCCAGCAGTGCCCGGGGGGCTAGCACAGATACGCAGTATTTT. Residues: CASSARGASTDTQYF.